The rows below give T cell receptor beta chains drawn from one sample of a study of blood T cell repertoires in COVID-19. TCRdb's table, derived via immunoSEQ multiplex PCR, lists solely in-frame clones and lacks some. Altogether 200,000 to 250,000 clones are present, about four fifths being singletons, with the ten largest covering roughly 1.9%. What was sequenced was peripheral blood. The origin of the receptors is a man aged 25-40 years who had recovered from COVID-19. Both conserved end residues are part of each CDR3. A D gene is named only where the DNA matches it firmly.

v_call | d_call | cdr3_aa
TRBV5-1 | - | CASSLEGATNEKLFF
TRBV5-5 | - | CASSSQGGGYGYTF
TRBV12-3/TRBV12-4 | - | CASRLTANQPQHF
TRBV9 | - | CASSVALGPTEAFF
TRBV6-6 | TRBD2 | CASSNPTGGPTDTQYF
TRBV10-3 | TRBD2 | CAISALGSGGRNEQFF
TRBV12-3/TRBV12-4 | - | CASSQTNTGELFF
TRBV15 | - | CATSRGDSGANVLTF
TRBV4-1 | TRBD2 | CASSQYSGGALNEQFF
TRBV27 | TRBD1 | CASSLGTGVSGYTF
TRBV5-6 | TRBD1 | CASSWGQGSGNTIYF
TRBV2 | - | CASSEEALRGKNIQYF
TRBV28 | - | CASSLRAFGYTF
TRBV21-1 | - | CASSKPGQGKETQYF
TRBV7-2 | TRBD1 | CASSSRTGGGEQFF
TRBV5-6 | TRBD1 | CASKRVGDRALWGYTF
TRBV7-2 | - | CASSFQAGAHQPQHF
TRBV27 | - | CASSSTTGSNQPQHF
TRBV9 | TRBD1 | CASSPGGRVGETQYF
TRBV7-9 | - | CASSSPGGPHQPQHF
TRBV27 | - | CASSLTDKANYGYTF
TRBV27 | - | CASSLPGDQETQYF
TRBV12-3/TRBV12-4 | TRBD2 | CASSTGGADTQYF
TRBV6-5 | - | CASSRQAEYGYTF
TRBV6-5 | TRBD2 | CASSHLSGGASEQFF
TRBV6-6 | - | CASRQAADGYTF
TRBV2 | TRBD1 | CASSEAQTGAGELFF
TRBV7-9 | TRBD1 | CASSLGDRGLVETQYF
TRBV3-1/TRBV3-2 | TRBD2 | CASLGLAGGPETQYF
TRBV5-4 | TRBD2 | CASSPMRGGVLTDTQYF
TRBV19 | - | CASSIEPQGSGRNGQFF
TRBV27 | TRBD1 | CASSLGTGGLNEQFF
TRBV2 | TRBD1 | CASSRGQGIPEAFF
TRBV10-3 | TRBD1 | CAISEIQGAYRTEAFF
TRBV5-8 | - | CASSFGGTFDTGELFF
TRBV7-3 | TRBD2 | CASSPLPLAGGITDTQYF
TRBV6-6 | - | CASTSTDGNTIYF
TRBV6-5 | - | CATSPGGLAFF
TRBV4-1 | - | CASSQELALGTGELFF
TRBV16 | - | CASSQNSQETQYF
TRBV19 | - | CASSQEGPNYGYTF
TRBV7-9 | TRBD1 | CASSQGQGPDTQYF
TRBV5-8 | - | CASSSWDSTTDTQYF
TRBV6-4 | - | CASSAQGFTGELFF
TRBV2 | - | CASIYTLNSPLHF
TRBV5-1 | TRBD1 | CASSSGQGDSPLHF
TRBV6-6 | TRBD1 | CATTTGNQPQHF
TRBV2 | - | CASLGRGGYTF
TRBV6-2/TRBV6-3 | TRBD1 | CASSLTGGTTYGYTF
TRBV19 | - | CASSIAAGYNEQFF
TRBV5-1 | - | CASSLALSYNSPLHF
TRBV6-6 | - | CASRGNTEAFF
TRBV2 | TRBD1 | CASSRADRGNEQFF
TRBV7-6 | TRBD2 | CASSISGEGTQYF